A selection of T cell receptor beta chains follows, all from one sample in a study of shared clonotypes between healthy human individuals. The protocol was immunoSEQ multiplex PCR, while the TCRdb copy is restricted to in-frame clones and leaves out a portion. Here the sample spans over a million clones, about 84% being singletons. The material sequenced was memory CD4+ T cells from PBMCs. The receptors derive from a man aged 18 to 30 in good health. Some clones in this sample may be carry-over from other donors' samples. Each CDR3 is given with its conserved first and last residue. The D gene is left open where the match is weak. The size field is filled for only some rows; it gives once, few, many or a size class.

cdr3_length: 15; v_call: TRBV6-6; clone_size: .; j_call: TRBJ2-3; d_call: .; cdr3_aa: CASSRPDMGTDTQYF; cdr3_nt: TGTGCCAGCAGTAGACCTGACATGGGCACAGATACGCAGTATTTT
cdr3_length: 14; v_call: TRBV18; clone_size: .; j_call: TRBJ2-1; d_call: .; cdr3_aa: CASSVAGAGSTGFF; cdr3_nt: TGTGCCAGCTCAGTGGCAGGGGCAGGTAGTACAGGGTTCTTC
cdr3_length: 13; v_call: TRBV7-9; clone_size: .; j_call: TRBJ1-1; d_call: .; cdr3_aa: CASSWGWDTEAFF; cdr3_nt: TGTGCCAGCAGTTGGGGGTGGGACACTGAAGCTTTCTTT
cdr3_length: 14; v_call: TRBV11-2; clone_size: .; j_call: TRBJ1-1; d_call: .; cdr3_aa: CASSSTTGNTEAFF; cdr3_nt: TGTGCCAGCAGCTCCACCACAGGGAACACTGAAGCTTTCTTT
cdr3_length: 13; v_call: TRBV15; clone_size: many; j_call: TRBJ2-3; d_call: .; cdr3_aa: CATSRGLADTQYF; cdr3_nt: TGTGCCACCAGCAGAGGACTGGCAGATACGCAGTATTTT
cdr3_length: 15; v_call: TRBV6-1; clone_size: .; j_call: TRBJ2-3; d_call: .; cdr3_aa: CASSELGGDVRTQYF; cdr3_nt: TGTGCCAGCAGTGAATTGGGAGGAGATGTCCGTACGCAGTATTTT
cdr3_length: 16; v_call: TRBV11-3; clone_size: .; j_call: TRBJ2-1; d_call: TRBD2; cdr3_aa: CASSFASGSLYNEQFF; cdr3_nt: TGTGCCAGCAGCTTCGCTAGCGGGAGCCTCTACAATGAGCAGTTCTTC
cdr3_length: 14; v_call: TRBV5-1; clone_size: .; j_call: TRBJ1-1; d_call: .; cdr3_aa: CASSLVEGDTEAFF; cdr3_nt: TGCGCCAGCAGCTTGGTTGAGGGTGACACTGAAGCTTTCTTT
cdr3_length: 18; v_call: TRBV27; clone_size: once; j_call: TRBJ2-7; d_call: TRBD1; cdr3_aa: CASSLTGTGIPPSYEQYF; cdr3_nt: TGTGCCAGCAGTTTAACCGGGACAGGTATCCCCCCCTCCTACGAGCAGTACTTC
cdr3_length: 15; v_call: TRBV6-6; clone_size: .; j_call: TRBJ2-3; d_call: .; cdr3_aa: CASSGTSLGTDTQYF; cdr3_nt: TGTGCCAGCAGTGGGACTTCCCTGGGCACAGATACGCAGTATTTT
cdr3_length: 12; v_call: TRBV7-3; clone_size: .; j_call: TRBJ2-3; d_call: TRBD2; cdr3_aa: CASGGGTDTQYF; cdr3_nt: TGTGCCAGCGGGGGAGGGACAGATACGCAGTATTTT
cdr3_length: 15; v_call: TRBV12-5; clone_size: .; j_call: TRBJ2-1; d_call: .; cdr3_aa: CASALGLAESNEQFF; cdr3_nt: TGTGCTAGTGCCCTGGGCCTAGCAGAATCGAATGAGCAGTTCTTC
cdr3_length: 14; v_call: TRBV18; clone_size: .; j_call: TRBJ1-5; d_call: .; cdr3_aa: CASSPVSGDQPQHF; cdr3_nt: TGTGCCAGCTCACCGGTTTCTGGGGACCAGCCCCAGCATTTT
cdr3_length: 17; v_call: TRBV4-1; clone_size: .; j_call: TRBJ2-5; d_call: TRBD2; cdr3_aa: CASSQNPGLAGQETQYF; cdr3_nt: TGCGCCAGCAGCCAAAACCCGGGACTAGCGGGCCAAGAGACCCAGTACTTC
cdr3_length: 15; v_call: TRBV6-6; clone_size: .; j_call: TRBJ2-6; d_call: .; cdr3_aa: CASSYLGTGANVLTF; cdr3_nt: TGTGCCAGCAGTTACTTGGGTACTGGGGCCAACGTCCTGACTTTC
cdr3_length: 14; v_call: TRBV27; clone_size: few; j_call: TRBJ1-1; d_call: .; cdr3_aa: CASSLIWKNTEAFF; cdr3_nt: TGTGCCAGCAGTTTAATCTGGAAGAACACTGAAGCTTTCTTT
cdr3_length: 15; v_call: TRBV6-6; clone_size: .; j_call: TRBJ2-7; d_call: .; cdr3_aa: CAISESLGTKGEQYF; cdr3_nt: TGTGCCATCAGTGAGTCTCTAGGGACCAAGGGAGAGCAGTACTTC
cdr3_length: 19; v_call: TRBV4-1; clone_size: .; j_call: TRBJ1-2; d_call: .; cdr3_aa: CASSQDLTGTPGARFGYTF; cdr3_nt: TGCGCCAGCAGCCAAGATTTAACCGGGACGCCGGGTGCTCGTTTTGGCTACACCTTC
cdr3_length: 15; v_call: TRBV7-2; clone_size: .; j_call: TRBJ1-2; d_call: TRBD1; cdr3_aa: CASSPTGQGAYGYTF; cdr3_nt: TGTGCCAGCAGCCCCACGGGACAGGGGGCCTATGGCTACACCTTC
cdr3_length: 11; v_call: TRBV30; clone_size: once; j_call: TRBJ2-6; d_call: .; cdr3_aa: CAWSGQRVLTF; cdr3_nt: TGTGCCTGGAGTGGGCAGAGAGTCCTGACTTTC
cdr3_length: 18; v_call: TRBV18; clone_size: .; j_call: TRBJ2-6; d_call: TRBD1; cdr3_aa: CASSPAETGGSGANVLTF; cdr3_nt: TGTGCCAGCTCACCGGCGGAGACAGGGGGCTCTGGGGCCAACGTCCTGACTTTC
cdr3_length: 15; v_call: TRBV10-3; clone_size: many; j_call: TRBJ2-1; d_call: TRBD2; cdr3_aa: CAIRELGLADNEQFF; cdr3_nt: TGTGCCATCAGGGAACTGGGACTAGCGGACAATGAGCAGTTCTTC
cdr3_length: 15; v_call: TRBV28; clone_size: .; j_call: TRBJ2-3; d_call: TRBD1; cdr3_aa: CASSTLDRGKDTQYF; cdr3_nt: TGTGCCAGCAGTACCCTTGACAGGGGGAAAGATACGCAGTATTTT
cdr3_length: 13; v_call: TRBV5-1; clone_size: .; j_call: TRBJ2-3; d_call: .; cdr3_aa: CASRGVSTDTQYF; cdr3_nt: TGCGCCAGCAGAGGCGTTAGCACAGATACGCAGTATTTT
cdr3_length: 16; v_call: TRBV6-5; clone_size: .; j_call: TRBJ2-1; d_call: TRBD2; cdr3_aa: CASSSPSSGSPYEQFF; cdr3_nt: TGTGCCAGCAGTTCCCCTTCTAGCGGGAGCCCCTATGAGCAGTTCTTC